A selection of T cell receptor beta chains follows, all from one sample in a study of cytomegalovirus exposure and HLA in healthy donors. The assay was immunoSEQ multiplex PCR, and TCRdb's table has in-frame clones only and misses some. This repertoire shows under 250,000 clones, 60% to 80% found once; its top ten account for 1.8%. The sample comprised PBMCs. The receptors were gathered from a male donor in good health and CMV-seronegative. Each CDR3 is given with its conserved first and last residue. A D gene is named only where the DNA matches it firmly. Clone size is not always given. Where it is, it says once, few, many or a class for expanded clones.

- | TRBJ2-2 | TRBD1 | TRBV9 | CASSVAGGKVAGELFF | TGTGCCAGCAGCGTAGCAGGGGGCAAGGTGGCCGGGGAGCTGTTTTTT
few | TRBJ2-7 | TRBD1 | TRBV25-1 | CASSARPGQGTYEQYF | TGTGCCAGCAGTGCCAGACCGGGACAGGGTACCTACGAGCAGTACTTC
- | TRBJ2-1 | - | TRBV2 | CASSESRSYNEQFF | TGTGCCAGCAGTGAATCCCGCTCCTACAATGAGCAGTTCTTC
- | TRBJ1-1 | - | TRBV4-3 | CASTAQGRSLTEAFF | TGCGCCAGCACCGCTCAGGGAAGGTCGTTGACTGAAGCTTTCTTT
- | TRBJ2-5 | - | TRBV27 | CASRPGQPGGEQYF | TGTGCCAGCAGGCCGGGACAGCCGGGGGGGGAGCAGTACTTC
- | TRBJ2-1 | TRBD1 | TRBV6-6 | CASRTGQGAYNEQFF | TGTGCCAGCAGGACCGGGCAGGGGGCCTACAATGAGCAGTTCTTC
few | TRBJ2-5 | - | TRBV5-1 | CASSMAARGETQYF | TGCGCCAGCAGCATGGCGGCCAGAGGGGAGACCCAGTACTTC
few | TRBJ1-5 | TRBD1 | TRBV28 | CASSPNRGQPQHF | TGTGCCAGCAGCCCTAACAGGGGTCAGCCCCAGCATTTT
once | TRBJ2-3 | - | TRBV5-1 | CASSLGTLSTDTQYF | TGCGCCAGCAGCTTGGGGACACTCTCCACAGATACGCAGTATTTT
- | TRBJ1-2 | TRBD1 | TRBV19 | CASLGTVGYTF | TGTGCCAGCCTGGGGACAGTCGGCTACACCTTC
once | TRBJ1-5 | - | TRBV6-5 | CASSYSPGNQPQHF | TGTGCCAGCAGTTACTCCCCAGGCAATCAGCCCCAGCATTTT